A few counts support the clone carrying this T cell receptor (beta chain). Its specificity is not known. Libraries were prepared by immunoSEQ multiplex PCR; TCRdb keeps only in-frame clonotypes and omits some of them. The sample has more than 10,000 clones; over 75% are singletons. This entry is derived from a study of chemoradiotherapy in HPV16-positive cancers. Findings and caveats of the study: Candidate HPV-specific clones and E7-related TCR motifs grew in tumor during treatment. Better recurrence-free survival went with HPV-responsive T-cell expansion in HPV16-positive patients.

The CDR3 runs to 13 residues. V lost 0 bases and J 8 bases, leaving 8 bases between the germline ends. Germline V gene data show CDR1 as LNHDA and CDR2 as SQIVND (reference sequence). This sequence joins TRBV19 and TRBJ2-1, with D unclear. The specimen was blood, collected from a patient who underwent chemoradiotherapy. The clonotype was recovered from a human donor with HPV-associated anogenital cancer. CDR3 sequence (DNA): TGTGCCAGTAGTATAGAGGATGGTTATGAGCAGTTCTTC. Amino acid sequence: CASSIEDGYEQFF.